The present T cell receptor beta chain was sequenced within a study of blood T cell repertoires in COVID-19. Background on the study: Nucleic acid was either cDNA or gDNA, and it came from T cells, B-cell-depleted T cells, or PBMCs.

Only in-frame clones appear in the TCRdb table, and some are missing; sequencing was by immunoSEQ multiplex PCR. The sample lists about 47,000 clones, around 81% occurring once. This CDR3 comprises 18 residues. Germline lookup yields CDR1 SGDLS and CDR2 YYNGEE. The V segment lost 3 bases and the J segment 2 bases; nucleotides outside the gene matches: 11. This clone was observed a handful of times. This clonotype was sampled from a woman aged 80 or over with COVID-19, enrolled during active disease. The sequenced material came from peripheral blood. This chain uses TRBV9 with TRBJ2-4; 10 bases align to TRBD1. This chain's CDR3 is CASSETDRGLLSKNIQYF. Here the CDR3 DNA reads TGTGCCAGCAGCGAGACTGACAGGGGGCTGTTATCCAAAAACATTCAGTACTTC.